This TCR beta chain emerged from a study of cytomegalovirus exposure and HLA in healthy donors. About the research overall: Tens of millions of unique TCRs from HLA-typed donors were held in an early release of data. Study results and caveats: HLA alleles were associated with some 16,000 TCR beta sequences in a later analysis at 0.05 false discovery rate.

The PCR used 60 Vbeta and 13 Jbeta primers. The repertoire was sequenced with immunoSEQ multiplex PCR; TCRdb's copy has only in-frame clones and lacks some. Of 150,000 to 200,000 clones in the sample, just under 80% are singletons; the top ten hold roughly 2%. Notes on this clone: The antigen is unknown.

The sequenced sample consisted of PBMCs. The source is a woman under 40 in good health and CMV-seronegative.

CDR3 nucleotides: TGTGCCAGCAGCTTAGGTGTGGGGCCCACTGAAGCTTTCTTT. Translated: CASSLGVGPTEAFF. The chain has TRBV11-2 and TRBJ1-1, with D maybe TRBD1 (5 bases). This CDR3 contains 14 residues. V gave up 1 base and J gave up 4 bases, with 10 bases separating them. Germline assignment: CDR1 SGHAT and CDR2 FQNNGV. Using reference TRBV11-2 and TRBJ1-1 for the parts outside the CDR3, the full variable domain is EAGVAQSPRYKIIEKRQSVAFWCNPISGHATLYWYQQILGQGPKLLIQFQNNGVVDDSQLPKDRFSAERLKGVDSTLKIQPAKLEDSAVYLCASSLGVGPTEAFFGQGTRLTVV.